The rows below give T cell receptor beta chains drawn from one sample of a study of blood T cell repertoires in COVID-19. Data came from immunoSEQ multiplex PCR; TCRdb stores just in-frame clones and leaves some out. Of a few hundred thousand clones in the sample, roughly 85% were seen once. The material sequenced was peripheral blood. The source of these receptors is a human donor in a cohort sampled during active COVID-19. CDR3s include the opening cysteine and the closing phenylalanine or tryptophan. The D gene is left open where the match is weak. Some rows mark clone size as missing; the rest say once, few, many or name a class of expanded clone.

size,length,D,J,V,CDR3,DNA
NA,14,NA,TRBJ1-2,TRBV5-1,CASSLGGTLIGYTF,TGCGCCAGCAGCTTGGGGGGGACACTTATTGGCTACACCTTC
NA,17,TRBD2,TRBJ2-2,TRBV6-2/TRBV6-3,CASSLTSGAYRIGELFF,TGTGCCAGCAGTCTAACTAGCGGGGCTTACCGTATCGGGGAGCTGTTTTTT
NA,14,NA,TRBJ1-5,TRBV15,CATERVPSNQPQHF,TGTGCCACCGAGAGAGTTCCTAGCAATCAGCCCCAGCATTTT
NA,11,NA,TRBJ1-1,TRBV18,CASSPGGMAFF,TGTGCCAGCTCACCCGGGGGGATGGCTTTCTTT
NA,16,TRBD1,TRBJ1-3,TRBV19,CASSTPGQAPGNTIYF,TGTGCCAGTAGTACGCCGGGACAGGCCCCTGGAAACACCATATATTTT
NA,15,NA,TRBJ1-5,TRBV2,CASSEDRGGGRPQHF,TGTGCCAGCAGTGAAGACCGTGGGGGGGGGCGGCCCCAGCATTTT
NA,14,TRBD1,TRBJ1-5,TRBV24-1,CATSDRGTNQPQHF,TGTGCCACCAGTGACAGGGGGACTAATCAGCCCCAGCATTTT
once,12,NA,TRBJ1-2,TRBV12-3/TRBV12-4,CATASSGDGYTF,TGTGCCACCGCTTCCTCAGGTGACGGCTACACCTTC
NA,14,NA,TRBJ1-1,TRBV5-6,CASSHRDSNTEAFF,TGTGCCAGCAGCCATAGGGACTCGAACACTGAAGCTTTCTTT
NA,17,TRBD1,TRBJ1-3,TRBV18,CASSPHTGQVSGNTIYF,TGTGCCAGCTCACCACACACGGGACAGGTCTCTGGAAACACCATATATTTT
NA,14,TRBD1,TRBJ1-6,TRBV12-5,CASGLGDRNSPLHF,TGTGCTAGTGGTTTGGGGGACAGAAATTCACCCCTCCACTTT
NA,13,TRBD2,TRBJ2-5,TRBV5-4,CASRLAVQETQYF,TGTGCCAGCAGGCTAGCGGTCCAAGAGACCCAGTACTTC
once,14,TRBD2,TRBJ2-3,TRBV5-4,CASTSGGKPDTQYF,TGTGCCAGCACTAGCGGGGGGAAACCAGATACGCAGTATTTT